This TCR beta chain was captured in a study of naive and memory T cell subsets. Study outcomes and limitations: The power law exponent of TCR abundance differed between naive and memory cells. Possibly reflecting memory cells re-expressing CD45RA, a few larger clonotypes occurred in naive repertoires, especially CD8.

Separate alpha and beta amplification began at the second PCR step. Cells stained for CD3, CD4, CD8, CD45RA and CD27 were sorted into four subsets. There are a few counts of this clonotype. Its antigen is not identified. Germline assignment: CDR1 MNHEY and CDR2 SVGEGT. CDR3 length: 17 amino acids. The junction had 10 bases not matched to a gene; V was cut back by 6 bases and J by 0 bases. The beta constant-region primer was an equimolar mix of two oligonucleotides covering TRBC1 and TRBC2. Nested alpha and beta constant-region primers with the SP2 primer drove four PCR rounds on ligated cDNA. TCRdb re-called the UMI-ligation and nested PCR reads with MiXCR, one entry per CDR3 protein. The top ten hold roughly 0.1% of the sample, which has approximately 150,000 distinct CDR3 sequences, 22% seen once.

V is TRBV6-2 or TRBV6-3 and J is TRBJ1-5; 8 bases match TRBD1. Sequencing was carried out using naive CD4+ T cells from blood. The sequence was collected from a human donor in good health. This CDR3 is CASRLDRGTYSNQPQHF. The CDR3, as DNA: TGTGCCAGCAGACTAGACAGGGGAACCTATAGCAATCAGCCCCAGCATTTT.